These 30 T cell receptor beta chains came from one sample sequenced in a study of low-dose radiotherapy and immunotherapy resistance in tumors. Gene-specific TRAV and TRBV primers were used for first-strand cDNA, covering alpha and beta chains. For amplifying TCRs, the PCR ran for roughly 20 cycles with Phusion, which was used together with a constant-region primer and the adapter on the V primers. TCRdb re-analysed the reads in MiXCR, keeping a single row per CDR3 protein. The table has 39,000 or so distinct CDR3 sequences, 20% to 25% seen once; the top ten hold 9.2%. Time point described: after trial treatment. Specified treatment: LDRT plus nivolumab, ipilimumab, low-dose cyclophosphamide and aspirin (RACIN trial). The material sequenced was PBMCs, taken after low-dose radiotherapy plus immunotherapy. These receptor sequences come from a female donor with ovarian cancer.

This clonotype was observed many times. The CDR3 is CASSDGTSGTPSTDTQYF. Written as DNA, the CDR3 is TGTGCCAGCAGTGATGGGACTAGCGGGACCCCTAGCACAGATACGCAGTATTTT. The rearrangement links TRBV25-1 to TRBJ2-3, with 13 bases fitting TRBD2. The germline gives CDR1 MGHDK, CDR2 SYGVNS. Germline trimming cut 3 bases from V and 0 bases from J; bases unmatched to any gene: 6. The CDR3 covers 18 residues.

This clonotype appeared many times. The CDR3 region is CASSGWVAQETQYF. Here the CDR3 DNA reads TGTGCCAGCAGCGGTTGGGTAGCCCAAGAGACCCAGTACTTC. This sequence joins TRBV5-3 and TRBJ2-5, with D tentatively TRBD2 (5 bases). TRBV5-3 is an open reading frame whose function is uncertain. The CDR3 is made up of 14 amino acids. V was pared by 8 bases and J by 1 base, with 15 bases between.

The CDR3 reads CASSHKNTGELFF. The CDR3 nucleotides are TGTGCCAGCAGCCACAAGAACACCGGGGAGCTGTTTTTT. The rearrangement joins TRBV3-1 to TRBJ2-2, with no clear D. The CDR3 runs to 13 residues. Trimming pared 3 bases from V and 1 base from J, leaving 3 bases between. Germline V gives CDR1 LGHDT, CDR2 YNNKEL (reference sequence).

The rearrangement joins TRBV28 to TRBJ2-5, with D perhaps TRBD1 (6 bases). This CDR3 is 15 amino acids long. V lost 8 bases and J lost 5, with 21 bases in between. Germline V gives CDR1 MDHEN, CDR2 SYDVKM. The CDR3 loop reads CASGRGRGYSETQYF. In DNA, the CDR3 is TGTGCCAGCGGCCGTGGCAGGGGATATTCGGAGACCCAGTACTTC.

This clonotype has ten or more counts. CDR3 sequence: CASRRGGGIDEQFF. The CDR3, as DNA: TGTGCCAGCAGGCGGGGGGGCGGGATAGATGAGCAGTTCTTC. This rearrangement joins TRBV2 to TRBJ2-1; 9 bases align to TRBD2. Trimming took 6 bases from V and 8 from J; bases not matched to a gene: 8. This CDR3 region has 14 residues. Germline CDR1 is SNHLY and CDR2 is FYNNEI.

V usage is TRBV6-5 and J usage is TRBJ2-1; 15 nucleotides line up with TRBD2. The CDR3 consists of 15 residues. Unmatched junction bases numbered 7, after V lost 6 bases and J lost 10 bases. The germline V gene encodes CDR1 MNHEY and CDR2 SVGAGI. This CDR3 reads CASSPGTSGRMEQFF. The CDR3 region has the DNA TGTGCCAGCAGCCCAGGGACTAGCGGGAGGATGGAGCAGTTCTTC.

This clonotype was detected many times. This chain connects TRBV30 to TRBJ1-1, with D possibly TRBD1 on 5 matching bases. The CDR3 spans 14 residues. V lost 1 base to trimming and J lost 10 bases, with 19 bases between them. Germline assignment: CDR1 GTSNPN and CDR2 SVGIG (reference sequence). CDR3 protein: CAWSEGQRGSRAFF. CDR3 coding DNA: TGTGCCTGGAGTGAGGGGCAGCGTGGTAGCCGAGCTTTCTTT.

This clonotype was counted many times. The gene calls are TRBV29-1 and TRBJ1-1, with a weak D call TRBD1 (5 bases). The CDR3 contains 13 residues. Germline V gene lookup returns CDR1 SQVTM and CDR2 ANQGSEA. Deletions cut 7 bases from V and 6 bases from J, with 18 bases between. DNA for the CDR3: TGCAGCGCTGCCCGGGACCCACGCCCTGAAGCTTTCTTT. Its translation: CSAARDPRPEAFF.

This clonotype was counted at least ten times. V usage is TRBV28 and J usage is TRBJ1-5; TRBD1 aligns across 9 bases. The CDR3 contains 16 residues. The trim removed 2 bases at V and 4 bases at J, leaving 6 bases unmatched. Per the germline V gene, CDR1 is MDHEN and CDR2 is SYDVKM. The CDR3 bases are TGTGCCAGCAGTTTAGGGTTGGGACAGGGAAATCAGCCCCAGCATTTT. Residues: CASSLGLGQGNQPQHF.

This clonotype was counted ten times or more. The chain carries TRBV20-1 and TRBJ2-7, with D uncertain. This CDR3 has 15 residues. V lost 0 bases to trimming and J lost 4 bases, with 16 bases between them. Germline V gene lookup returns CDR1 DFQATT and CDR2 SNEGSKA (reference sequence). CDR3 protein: CSARDNILSGYEQYF. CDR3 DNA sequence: TGCAGTGCTAGAGATAATATTCTCTCGGGTTACGAGCAGTACTTC.

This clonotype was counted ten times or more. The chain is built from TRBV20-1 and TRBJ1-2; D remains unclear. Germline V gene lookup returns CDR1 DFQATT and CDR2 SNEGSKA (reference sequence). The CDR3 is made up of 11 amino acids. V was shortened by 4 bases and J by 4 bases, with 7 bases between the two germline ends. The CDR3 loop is CSATGSYGYTF. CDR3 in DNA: TGCAGTGCTACTGGCAGCTATGGCTACACCTTC.

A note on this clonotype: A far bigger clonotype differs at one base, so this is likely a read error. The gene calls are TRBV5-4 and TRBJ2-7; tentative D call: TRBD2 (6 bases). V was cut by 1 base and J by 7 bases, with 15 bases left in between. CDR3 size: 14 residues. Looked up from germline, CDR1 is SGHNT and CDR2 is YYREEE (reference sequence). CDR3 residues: CASSLTIAVDEQYF. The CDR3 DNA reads TGTGCCAGCAGCTTGACGATAGCGGTCGATGAGCAGTACTTC.

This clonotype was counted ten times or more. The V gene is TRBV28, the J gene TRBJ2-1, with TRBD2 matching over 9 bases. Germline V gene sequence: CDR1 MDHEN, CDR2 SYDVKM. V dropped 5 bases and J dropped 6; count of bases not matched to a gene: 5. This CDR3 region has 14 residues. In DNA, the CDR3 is TGTGCCAGCAGTACGGGACTAGCCCTCAATGAGCAGTTCTTC. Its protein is CASSTGLALNEQFF. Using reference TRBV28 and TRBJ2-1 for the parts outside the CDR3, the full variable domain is DVKVTQSSRYLVKRTGEKVFLECVQDMDHENMFWYRQDPGLGLRLIYFSYDVKMKEKGDIPEGYSVSREKKERFSLILESASTNQTSMYLCASSTGLALNEQFFGPGTRLTVL.

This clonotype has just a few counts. Written as DNA, the CDR3 is TGTGCCAGTATTGGGACAGGGCACTATCAGCCCCAGCATTTT. This codes for CASIGTGHYQPQHF. V gene TRBV19 combines with J gene TRBJ1-5, with 9 bases matching TRBD1. In germline, CDR1 is LNHDA, CDR2 SQIVND (reference sequence). There are 14 residues in the CDR3. After removal of 7 bases from V and 5 bases from J, the junction contained 6 bases not matched to a gene. The full variable domain, with the rest looked up from reference TRBV19 and TRBJ1-5, is DGGITQSPKYLFRKEGQNVTLSCEQNLNHDAMYWYRQDPGQGLRLIYYSQIVNDFQKGDIAEGYSVSREKKESFPLTVTSAQKNPTAFYLCASIGTGHYQPQHFGDGTRLSIL.

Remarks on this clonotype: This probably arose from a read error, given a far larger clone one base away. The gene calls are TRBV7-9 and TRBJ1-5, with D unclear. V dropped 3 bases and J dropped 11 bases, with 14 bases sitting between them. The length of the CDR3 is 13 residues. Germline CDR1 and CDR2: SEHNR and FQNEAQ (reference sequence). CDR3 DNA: TGTGCCAGCAGCTTTTCCTTTTCGGAGTCCCAGCATTTT. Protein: CASSFSFSESQHF.

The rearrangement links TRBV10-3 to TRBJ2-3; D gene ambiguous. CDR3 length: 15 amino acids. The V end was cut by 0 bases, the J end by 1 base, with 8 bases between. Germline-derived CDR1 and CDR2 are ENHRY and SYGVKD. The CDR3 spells CAISESHGRTDTQYF. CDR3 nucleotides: TGTGCCATCAGTGAGTCCCACGGGCGCACAGATACGCAGTATTTT.

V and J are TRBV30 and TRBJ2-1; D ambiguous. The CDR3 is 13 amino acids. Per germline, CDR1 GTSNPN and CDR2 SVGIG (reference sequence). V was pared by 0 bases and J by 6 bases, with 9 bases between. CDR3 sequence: CAWSVLSRNEQFF. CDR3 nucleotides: TGTGCCTGGAGTGTACTTAGTCGCAATGAGCAGTTCTTC.

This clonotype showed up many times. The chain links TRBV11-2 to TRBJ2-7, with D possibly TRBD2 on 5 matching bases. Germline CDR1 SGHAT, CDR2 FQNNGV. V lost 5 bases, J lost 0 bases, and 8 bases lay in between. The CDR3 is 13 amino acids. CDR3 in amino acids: CASSPGNSYEQYF. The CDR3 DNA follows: TGTGCCAGCAGCCCGGGGAACTCCTACGAGCAGTACTTC.

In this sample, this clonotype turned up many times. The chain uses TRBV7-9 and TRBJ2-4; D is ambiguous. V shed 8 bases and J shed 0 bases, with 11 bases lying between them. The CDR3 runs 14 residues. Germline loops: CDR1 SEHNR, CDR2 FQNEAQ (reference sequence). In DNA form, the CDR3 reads TGTGCCAGCCGCAGACTCTTAGCCAAAAACATTCAGTACTTC. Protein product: CASRRLLAKNIQYF.

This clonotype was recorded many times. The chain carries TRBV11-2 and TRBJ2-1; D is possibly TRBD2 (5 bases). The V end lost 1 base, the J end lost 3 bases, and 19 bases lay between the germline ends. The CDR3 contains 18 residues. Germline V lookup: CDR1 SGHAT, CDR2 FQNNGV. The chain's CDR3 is CASSLGRGWGPNYNEQFF. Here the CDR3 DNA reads TGTGCCAGCAGCTTAGGCCGAGGGTGGGGTCCTAACTACAATGAGCAGTTCTTC.

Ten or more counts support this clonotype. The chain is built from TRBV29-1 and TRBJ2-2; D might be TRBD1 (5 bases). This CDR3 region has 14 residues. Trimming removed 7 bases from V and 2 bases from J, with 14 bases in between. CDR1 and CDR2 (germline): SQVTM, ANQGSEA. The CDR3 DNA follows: TGCAGCGCTAAAGGTCAGGGCAACACCGGGGAGCTGTTTTTT. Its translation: CSAKGQGNTGELFF.

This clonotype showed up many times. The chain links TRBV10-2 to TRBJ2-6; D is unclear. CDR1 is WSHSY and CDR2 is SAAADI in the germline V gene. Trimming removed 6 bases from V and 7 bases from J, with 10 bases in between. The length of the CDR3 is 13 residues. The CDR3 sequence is CASSETQANVLTF. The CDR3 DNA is TGCGCCAGCAGCGAGACGCAAGCCAACGTCCTGACTTTC.

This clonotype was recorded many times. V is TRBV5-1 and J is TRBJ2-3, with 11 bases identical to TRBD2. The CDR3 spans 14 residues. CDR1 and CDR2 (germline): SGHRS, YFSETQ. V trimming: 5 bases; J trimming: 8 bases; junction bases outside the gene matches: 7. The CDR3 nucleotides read TGCGCCAGCAGGCCTAGCGGGGGGCCGGGTACGCAGTATTTT. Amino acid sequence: CASRPSGGPGTQYF.

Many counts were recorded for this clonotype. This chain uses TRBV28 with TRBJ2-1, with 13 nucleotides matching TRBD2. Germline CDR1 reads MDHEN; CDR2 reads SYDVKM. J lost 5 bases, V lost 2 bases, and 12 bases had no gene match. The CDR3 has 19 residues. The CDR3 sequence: CASSLRTSGRKGRNNEQFF. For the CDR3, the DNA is TGTGCCAGCAGTTTAAGGACTAGCGGGAGAAAGGGTCGCAACAATGAGCAGTTCTTC.

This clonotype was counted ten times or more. DNA of the CDR3: TGTGCCAGCAGAACCACCGGGACAACCTTCTACGAGCAGTACTTC. Translation: CASRTTGTTFYEQYF. The chain combines TRBV28 with TRBJ2-7; D may be TRBD1 (6 bases). Trimming pared 6 bases from V and 3 bases from J, leaving 18 bases between. Germline values: CDR1 MDHEN, CDR2 SYDVKM. This CDR3 is built from 15 residues.

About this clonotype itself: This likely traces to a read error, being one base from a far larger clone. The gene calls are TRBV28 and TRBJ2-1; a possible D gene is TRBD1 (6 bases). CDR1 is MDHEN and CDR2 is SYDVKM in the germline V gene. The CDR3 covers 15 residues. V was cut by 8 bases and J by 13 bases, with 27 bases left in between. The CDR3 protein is CASLRGAKGQETQFF. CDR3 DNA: TGTGCCAGCTTACGGGGCGCGAAGGGACAAGAGACCCAGTTCTTC. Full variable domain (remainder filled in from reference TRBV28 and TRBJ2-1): DVKVTQSSRYLVKRTGEKVFLECVQDMDHENMFWYRQDPGLGLRLIYFSYDVKMKEKGDIPEGYSVSREKKERFSLILESASTNQTSMYLCASLRGAKGQETQFFGPGTRLTVL.

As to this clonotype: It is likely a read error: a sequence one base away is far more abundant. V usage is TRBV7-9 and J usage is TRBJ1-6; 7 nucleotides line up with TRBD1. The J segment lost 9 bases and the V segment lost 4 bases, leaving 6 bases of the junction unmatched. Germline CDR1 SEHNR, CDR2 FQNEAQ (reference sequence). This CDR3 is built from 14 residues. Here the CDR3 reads CASSSGQDRSPLHF. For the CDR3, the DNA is TGTGCCAGCAGCTCCGGACAGGACCGTTCACCCCTCCACTTT.

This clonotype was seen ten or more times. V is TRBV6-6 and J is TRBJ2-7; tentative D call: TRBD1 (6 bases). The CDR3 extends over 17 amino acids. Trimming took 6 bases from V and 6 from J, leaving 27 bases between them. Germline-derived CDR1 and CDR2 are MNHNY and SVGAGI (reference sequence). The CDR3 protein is CASSRDTAGSRLAEQYF. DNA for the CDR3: TGTGCCAGCAGCCGGGACACGGCTGGTTCACGGCTCGCCGAGCAGTACTTC.

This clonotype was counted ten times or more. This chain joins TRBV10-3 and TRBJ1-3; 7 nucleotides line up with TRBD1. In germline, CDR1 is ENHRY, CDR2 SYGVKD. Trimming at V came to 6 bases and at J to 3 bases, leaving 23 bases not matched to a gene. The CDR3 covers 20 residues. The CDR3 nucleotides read TGTGCCATCAGGGATAAAGAATCGCTACAGGGGTGGTGGTTTGGAAACACCATATATTTT. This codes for CAIRDKESLQGWWFGNTIYF.

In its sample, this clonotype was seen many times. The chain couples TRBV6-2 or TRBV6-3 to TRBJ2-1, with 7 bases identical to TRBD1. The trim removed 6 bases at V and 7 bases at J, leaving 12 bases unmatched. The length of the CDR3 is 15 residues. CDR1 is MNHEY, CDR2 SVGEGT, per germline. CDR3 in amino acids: CASRKQGIIENEQFF. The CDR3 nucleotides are TGTGCCAGCAGAAAACAGGGGATCATAGAGAATGAGCAGTTCTTC.